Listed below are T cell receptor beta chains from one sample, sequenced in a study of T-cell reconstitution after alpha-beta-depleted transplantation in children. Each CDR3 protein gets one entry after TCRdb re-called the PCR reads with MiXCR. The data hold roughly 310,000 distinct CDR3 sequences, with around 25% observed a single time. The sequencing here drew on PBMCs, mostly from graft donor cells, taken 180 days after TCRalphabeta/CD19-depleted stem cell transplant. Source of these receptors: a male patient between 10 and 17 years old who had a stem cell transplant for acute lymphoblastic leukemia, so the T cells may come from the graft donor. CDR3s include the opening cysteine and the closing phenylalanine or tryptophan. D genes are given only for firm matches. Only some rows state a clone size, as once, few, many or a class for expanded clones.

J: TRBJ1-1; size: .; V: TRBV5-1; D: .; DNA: TGCGCCAGCAGCTTGGTGGCAAGCACTGAAGCTTTCTTT; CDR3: CASSLVASTEAFF
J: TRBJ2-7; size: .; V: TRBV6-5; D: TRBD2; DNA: TGTGCCAGCAGTTACACTAGCGGCGCCTACGAGCAGTACTTC; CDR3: CASSYTSGAYEQYF
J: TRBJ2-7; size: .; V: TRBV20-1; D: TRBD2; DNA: TGCAGGGCCCCCGCTCCGGGCTTAGCGGGAGCTCTTTTGGTCTACGAGCAGTACTTC; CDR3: CRAPAPGLAGALLVYEQYF
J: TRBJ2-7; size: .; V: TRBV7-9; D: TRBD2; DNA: TGTGCCAGCAGCTTAGTGGCGGGAGCGGGGGAGCAGTACTTC; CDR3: CASSLVAGAGEQYF
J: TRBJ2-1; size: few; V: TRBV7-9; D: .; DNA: TGTGCCAGCAACCCGAATGAGCAGTTCTTC; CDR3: CASNPNEQFF
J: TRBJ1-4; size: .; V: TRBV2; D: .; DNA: TGTGCCAGCAGTGATCGAAGGAATGAAAAACTGTTTTTT; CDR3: CASSDRRNEKLFF
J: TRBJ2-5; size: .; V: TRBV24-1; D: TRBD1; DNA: TGTGCCACCAGTGATAGGACAGGGTCGCAAGAGACCCAGTACTTC; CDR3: CATSDRTGSQETQYF
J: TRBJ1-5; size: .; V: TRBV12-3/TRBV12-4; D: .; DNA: TGTGCCAGCAGTTTCCAGGACCTCGGCAATCAGCCCCAGCATTTT; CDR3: CASSFQDLGNQPQHF
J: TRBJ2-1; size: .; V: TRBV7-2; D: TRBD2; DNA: TGTGCCAGTAGCTTACACAGCGGGAGCTACAATGAGCAGTTCTTC; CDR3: CASSLHSGSYNEQFF
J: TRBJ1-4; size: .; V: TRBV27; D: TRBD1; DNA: TGTGCCAGCACCCCAAGACAGGGTAGAAATGAAAAACTGTTTTTT; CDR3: CASTPRQGRNEKLFF
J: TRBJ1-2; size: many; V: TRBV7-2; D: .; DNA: TGTGCCAGCAGCTTAGAGGGGTCGAGGACTAACTATGGCTACACCTTC; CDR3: CASSLEGSRTNYGYTF
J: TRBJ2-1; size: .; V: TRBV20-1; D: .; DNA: TGCAGTGCTAGAACAGCAGTGGCAGCCGTACCCCTCCTCTACAATGAGCAGTTCTTC; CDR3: CSARTAVAAVPLLYNEQFF
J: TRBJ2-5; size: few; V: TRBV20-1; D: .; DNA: TGCAGTGGACAGGACCTATGGGAGACCCAGTACTTC; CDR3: CSGQDLWETQYF
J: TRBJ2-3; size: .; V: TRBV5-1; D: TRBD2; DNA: TGCGCCAGCAGCTTGGAACCGGGACTAGGGACAGATACGCAGTATTTT; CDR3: CASSLEPGLGTDTQYF
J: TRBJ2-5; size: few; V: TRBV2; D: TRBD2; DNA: TGTGCCAGCAGTGCGGGGAGGGTGCAAGAGACCCAGTACTTC; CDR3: CASSAGRVQETQYF
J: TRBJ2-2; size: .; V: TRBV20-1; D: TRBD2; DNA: TGCAGTGCTGGCCCCGGACTAGCGGTCGGGGAGCTGTTTTTT; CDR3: CSAGPGLAVGELFF
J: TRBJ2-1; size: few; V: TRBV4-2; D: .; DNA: TGTGCCAGCAGCCCGGGCCGTATCTACAATGAGCAGTTCTTC; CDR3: CASSPGRIYNEQFF
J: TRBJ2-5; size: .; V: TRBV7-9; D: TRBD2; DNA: TGTGCCAGCGTACCGGGACTATCATATCAAGAGACCCAGTACTTC; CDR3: CASVPGLSYQETQYF
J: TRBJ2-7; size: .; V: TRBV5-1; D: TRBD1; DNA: TGCGCCAGCAGCTGGGGACAGGGATTGAAGTCCTACGAGCAGTACTTC; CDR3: CASSWGQGLKSYEQYF
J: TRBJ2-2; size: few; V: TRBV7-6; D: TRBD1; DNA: TGTGCCAGCAGCCCCCTGCAGGGGGTGGACACCGGGGAGCTGTTTTTT; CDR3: CASSPLQGVDTGELFF
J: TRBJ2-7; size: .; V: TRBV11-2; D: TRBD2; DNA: TGTGCCAGCAGCCCCATTAGCGGGAGGGTCTACGAGCAGTACTTC; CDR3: CASSPISGRVYEQYF
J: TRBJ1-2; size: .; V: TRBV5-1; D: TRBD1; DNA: TGCGCCAGCAGCTTGACAGGGGGCATGGGTAACTATGGCTACACCTTC; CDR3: CASSLTGGMGNYGYTF
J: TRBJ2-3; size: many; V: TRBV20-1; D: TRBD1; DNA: TGCAGTGCTAGAATCCGGGACAGGGGCACAGATACGCAGTATTTT; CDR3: CSARIRDRGTDTQYF
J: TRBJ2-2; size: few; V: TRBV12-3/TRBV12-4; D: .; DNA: TGTGCCAGCACCCTTAGGCAGGCCGGGACCGGGGAGCTGTTTTTT; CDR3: CASTLRQAGTGELFF
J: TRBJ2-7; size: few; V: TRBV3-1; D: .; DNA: TGTGCCAGCAGCCAAGATCCGAACTCCTACGAGCAGTACTTC; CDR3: CASSQDPNSYEQYF
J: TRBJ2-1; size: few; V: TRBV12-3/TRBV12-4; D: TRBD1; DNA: TGTGCCAGCACCGCCGACAGGGGAGGATACAATGAGCAGTTCTTC; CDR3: CASTADRGGYNEQFF
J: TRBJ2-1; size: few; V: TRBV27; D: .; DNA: TGTGCCAGCAGTTCAAAACGTACAAGCTACAATGAGCAGTTCTTC; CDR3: CASSSKRTSYNEQFF
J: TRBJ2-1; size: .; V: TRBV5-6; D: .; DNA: TGTGCCAGCACCCGAAGGTACCGATTTGAGCAGTTCTTC; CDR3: CASTRRYRFEQFF
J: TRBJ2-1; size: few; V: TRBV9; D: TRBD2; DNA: TGTGCCAGCAGCGTAGTAGTAGCGGGAGGGAATGAGCAGTTCTTC; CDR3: CASSVVVAGGNEQFF
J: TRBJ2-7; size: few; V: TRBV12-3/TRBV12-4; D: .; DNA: TGTGCCAGCCCCCGTGTCTGTTACCCTCGGGTCTACGAGCAGTACTTC; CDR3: CASPRVCYPRVYEQYF
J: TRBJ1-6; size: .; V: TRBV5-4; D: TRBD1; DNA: TGTGCCAGCAGCTCGGACAGGGGGCGGAATTCACCCCTCCACTTT; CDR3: CASSSDRGRNSPLHF
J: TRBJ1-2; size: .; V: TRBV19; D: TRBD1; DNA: TGTGCCAGTAGAGAGACAGGGCCACTTTATGGCTACACCTTC; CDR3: CASRETGPLYGYTF
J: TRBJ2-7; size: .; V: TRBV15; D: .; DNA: TGTGCCACCAGCAGATCCTCCTACGAGCAGTACTTC; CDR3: CATSRSSYEQYF
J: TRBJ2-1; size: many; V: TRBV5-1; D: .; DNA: TGCGCCAGCAGCTTGGTGGTAGCCAATGAGCAGTTCTTC; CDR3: CASSLVVANEQFF
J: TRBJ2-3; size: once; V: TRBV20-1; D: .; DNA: TGCAGTGCTAGAGCAACAACTCGACCCACAGATACGCAGTATTTT; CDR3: CSARATTRPTDTQYF
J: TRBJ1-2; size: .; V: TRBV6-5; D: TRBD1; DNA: TGTGCCAGCAGGGCAGGGGGCCATGGCTACACCTTC; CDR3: CASRAGGHGYTF
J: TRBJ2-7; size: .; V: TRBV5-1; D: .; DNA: TGCGCCAGCAGCTTGGAAGCAGGGTTCAACGAGCAGTACTTC; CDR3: CASSLEAGFNEQYF
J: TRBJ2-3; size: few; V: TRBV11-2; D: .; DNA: TGTGCCAGCAGCCCTAGCTCCCCCCATACGCAGTATTTT; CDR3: CASSPSSPHTQYF
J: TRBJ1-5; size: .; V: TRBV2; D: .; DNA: TGTGCCAGCAGTGGGGCAGCATATAGCAATCAGCCCCAGCATTTT; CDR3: CASSGAAYSNQPQHF
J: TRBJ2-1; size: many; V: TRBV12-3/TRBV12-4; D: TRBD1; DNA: TGTGCCAGCAGCCTCGGACAGGGCTCCTACAATGAGCAGTTCTTC; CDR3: CASSLGQGSYNEQFF
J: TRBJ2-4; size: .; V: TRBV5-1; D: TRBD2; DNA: TGCGCCAGCAGCTTCCGGGAGGCGGACATTCAGTACTTC; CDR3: CASSFREADIQYF
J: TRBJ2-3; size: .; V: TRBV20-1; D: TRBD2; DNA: TGCAGTGCTAGAGATTCTTCGGGACTAGCGGGAGTCCCCGGCACAGATACGCAGTATTTT; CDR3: CSARDSSGLAGVPGTDTQYF
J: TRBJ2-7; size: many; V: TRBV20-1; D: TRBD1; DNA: TGCAGTGTTTACCGGGACAGGGGCTCGGAGCAGTACTTC; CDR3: CSVYRDRGSEQYF
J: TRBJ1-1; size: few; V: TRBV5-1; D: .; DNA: TGCGCCAGCAGGGGCGGACCTGAAGCTTTCTTT; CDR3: CASRGGPEAFF
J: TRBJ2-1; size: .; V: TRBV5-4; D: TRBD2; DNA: TGTGCCAGCACCCTCCGACTAGCGGGAAGAAGGAATGAGCAGTTCTTC; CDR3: CASTLRLAGRRNEQFF
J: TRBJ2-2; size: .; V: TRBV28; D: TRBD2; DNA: TGTGCCAGCAGTGATACTAGCGGGAGAAACACCGGGGAGCTGTTTTTT; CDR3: CASSDTSGRNTGELFF
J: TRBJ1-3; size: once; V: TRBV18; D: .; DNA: TGTGCCAGCTCACCGGCGGCAGGAAACACTGGAAACACCATATATTTT; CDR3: CASSPAAGNTGNTIYF
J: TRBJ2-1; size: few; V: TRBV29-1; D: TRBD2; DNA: TGCAGCGTTGGGTCCCTGAGCGGGAGTAAGAATGAGCAGTTCTTC; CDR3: CSVGSLSGSKNEQFF
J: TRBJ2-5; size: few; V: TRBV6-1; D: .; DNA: TGTGCCAGCAGTGATGAGTGGTGGGAGACCCAGTACTTC; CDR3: CASSDEWWETQYF
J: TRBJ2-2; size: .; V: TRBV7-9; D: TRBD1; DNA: TGTGCCAGCAGCCGGACAGGGGCCGGGGAGCTGTTTTTT; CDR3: CASSRTGAGELFF
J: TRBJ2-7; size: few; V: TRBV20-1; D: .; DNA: TGCAGTGCTAGAAACGAGGGTCACGAGCAGTACTTC; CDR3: CSARNEGHEQYF
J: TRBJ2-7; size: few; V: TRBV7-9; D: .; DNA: TGTGCCAGCAGCCCTACACACCGAACTCACCCGCTCTTCGAGCAGTACTTC; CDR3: CASSPTHRTHPLFEQYF
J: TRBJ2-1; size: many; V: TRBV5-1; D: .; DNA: TGCGCCAGCAGCTTCGGAGATCTGGAGTTGTCATACAATGAGCAGTTCTTC; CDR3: CASSFGDLELSYNEQFF